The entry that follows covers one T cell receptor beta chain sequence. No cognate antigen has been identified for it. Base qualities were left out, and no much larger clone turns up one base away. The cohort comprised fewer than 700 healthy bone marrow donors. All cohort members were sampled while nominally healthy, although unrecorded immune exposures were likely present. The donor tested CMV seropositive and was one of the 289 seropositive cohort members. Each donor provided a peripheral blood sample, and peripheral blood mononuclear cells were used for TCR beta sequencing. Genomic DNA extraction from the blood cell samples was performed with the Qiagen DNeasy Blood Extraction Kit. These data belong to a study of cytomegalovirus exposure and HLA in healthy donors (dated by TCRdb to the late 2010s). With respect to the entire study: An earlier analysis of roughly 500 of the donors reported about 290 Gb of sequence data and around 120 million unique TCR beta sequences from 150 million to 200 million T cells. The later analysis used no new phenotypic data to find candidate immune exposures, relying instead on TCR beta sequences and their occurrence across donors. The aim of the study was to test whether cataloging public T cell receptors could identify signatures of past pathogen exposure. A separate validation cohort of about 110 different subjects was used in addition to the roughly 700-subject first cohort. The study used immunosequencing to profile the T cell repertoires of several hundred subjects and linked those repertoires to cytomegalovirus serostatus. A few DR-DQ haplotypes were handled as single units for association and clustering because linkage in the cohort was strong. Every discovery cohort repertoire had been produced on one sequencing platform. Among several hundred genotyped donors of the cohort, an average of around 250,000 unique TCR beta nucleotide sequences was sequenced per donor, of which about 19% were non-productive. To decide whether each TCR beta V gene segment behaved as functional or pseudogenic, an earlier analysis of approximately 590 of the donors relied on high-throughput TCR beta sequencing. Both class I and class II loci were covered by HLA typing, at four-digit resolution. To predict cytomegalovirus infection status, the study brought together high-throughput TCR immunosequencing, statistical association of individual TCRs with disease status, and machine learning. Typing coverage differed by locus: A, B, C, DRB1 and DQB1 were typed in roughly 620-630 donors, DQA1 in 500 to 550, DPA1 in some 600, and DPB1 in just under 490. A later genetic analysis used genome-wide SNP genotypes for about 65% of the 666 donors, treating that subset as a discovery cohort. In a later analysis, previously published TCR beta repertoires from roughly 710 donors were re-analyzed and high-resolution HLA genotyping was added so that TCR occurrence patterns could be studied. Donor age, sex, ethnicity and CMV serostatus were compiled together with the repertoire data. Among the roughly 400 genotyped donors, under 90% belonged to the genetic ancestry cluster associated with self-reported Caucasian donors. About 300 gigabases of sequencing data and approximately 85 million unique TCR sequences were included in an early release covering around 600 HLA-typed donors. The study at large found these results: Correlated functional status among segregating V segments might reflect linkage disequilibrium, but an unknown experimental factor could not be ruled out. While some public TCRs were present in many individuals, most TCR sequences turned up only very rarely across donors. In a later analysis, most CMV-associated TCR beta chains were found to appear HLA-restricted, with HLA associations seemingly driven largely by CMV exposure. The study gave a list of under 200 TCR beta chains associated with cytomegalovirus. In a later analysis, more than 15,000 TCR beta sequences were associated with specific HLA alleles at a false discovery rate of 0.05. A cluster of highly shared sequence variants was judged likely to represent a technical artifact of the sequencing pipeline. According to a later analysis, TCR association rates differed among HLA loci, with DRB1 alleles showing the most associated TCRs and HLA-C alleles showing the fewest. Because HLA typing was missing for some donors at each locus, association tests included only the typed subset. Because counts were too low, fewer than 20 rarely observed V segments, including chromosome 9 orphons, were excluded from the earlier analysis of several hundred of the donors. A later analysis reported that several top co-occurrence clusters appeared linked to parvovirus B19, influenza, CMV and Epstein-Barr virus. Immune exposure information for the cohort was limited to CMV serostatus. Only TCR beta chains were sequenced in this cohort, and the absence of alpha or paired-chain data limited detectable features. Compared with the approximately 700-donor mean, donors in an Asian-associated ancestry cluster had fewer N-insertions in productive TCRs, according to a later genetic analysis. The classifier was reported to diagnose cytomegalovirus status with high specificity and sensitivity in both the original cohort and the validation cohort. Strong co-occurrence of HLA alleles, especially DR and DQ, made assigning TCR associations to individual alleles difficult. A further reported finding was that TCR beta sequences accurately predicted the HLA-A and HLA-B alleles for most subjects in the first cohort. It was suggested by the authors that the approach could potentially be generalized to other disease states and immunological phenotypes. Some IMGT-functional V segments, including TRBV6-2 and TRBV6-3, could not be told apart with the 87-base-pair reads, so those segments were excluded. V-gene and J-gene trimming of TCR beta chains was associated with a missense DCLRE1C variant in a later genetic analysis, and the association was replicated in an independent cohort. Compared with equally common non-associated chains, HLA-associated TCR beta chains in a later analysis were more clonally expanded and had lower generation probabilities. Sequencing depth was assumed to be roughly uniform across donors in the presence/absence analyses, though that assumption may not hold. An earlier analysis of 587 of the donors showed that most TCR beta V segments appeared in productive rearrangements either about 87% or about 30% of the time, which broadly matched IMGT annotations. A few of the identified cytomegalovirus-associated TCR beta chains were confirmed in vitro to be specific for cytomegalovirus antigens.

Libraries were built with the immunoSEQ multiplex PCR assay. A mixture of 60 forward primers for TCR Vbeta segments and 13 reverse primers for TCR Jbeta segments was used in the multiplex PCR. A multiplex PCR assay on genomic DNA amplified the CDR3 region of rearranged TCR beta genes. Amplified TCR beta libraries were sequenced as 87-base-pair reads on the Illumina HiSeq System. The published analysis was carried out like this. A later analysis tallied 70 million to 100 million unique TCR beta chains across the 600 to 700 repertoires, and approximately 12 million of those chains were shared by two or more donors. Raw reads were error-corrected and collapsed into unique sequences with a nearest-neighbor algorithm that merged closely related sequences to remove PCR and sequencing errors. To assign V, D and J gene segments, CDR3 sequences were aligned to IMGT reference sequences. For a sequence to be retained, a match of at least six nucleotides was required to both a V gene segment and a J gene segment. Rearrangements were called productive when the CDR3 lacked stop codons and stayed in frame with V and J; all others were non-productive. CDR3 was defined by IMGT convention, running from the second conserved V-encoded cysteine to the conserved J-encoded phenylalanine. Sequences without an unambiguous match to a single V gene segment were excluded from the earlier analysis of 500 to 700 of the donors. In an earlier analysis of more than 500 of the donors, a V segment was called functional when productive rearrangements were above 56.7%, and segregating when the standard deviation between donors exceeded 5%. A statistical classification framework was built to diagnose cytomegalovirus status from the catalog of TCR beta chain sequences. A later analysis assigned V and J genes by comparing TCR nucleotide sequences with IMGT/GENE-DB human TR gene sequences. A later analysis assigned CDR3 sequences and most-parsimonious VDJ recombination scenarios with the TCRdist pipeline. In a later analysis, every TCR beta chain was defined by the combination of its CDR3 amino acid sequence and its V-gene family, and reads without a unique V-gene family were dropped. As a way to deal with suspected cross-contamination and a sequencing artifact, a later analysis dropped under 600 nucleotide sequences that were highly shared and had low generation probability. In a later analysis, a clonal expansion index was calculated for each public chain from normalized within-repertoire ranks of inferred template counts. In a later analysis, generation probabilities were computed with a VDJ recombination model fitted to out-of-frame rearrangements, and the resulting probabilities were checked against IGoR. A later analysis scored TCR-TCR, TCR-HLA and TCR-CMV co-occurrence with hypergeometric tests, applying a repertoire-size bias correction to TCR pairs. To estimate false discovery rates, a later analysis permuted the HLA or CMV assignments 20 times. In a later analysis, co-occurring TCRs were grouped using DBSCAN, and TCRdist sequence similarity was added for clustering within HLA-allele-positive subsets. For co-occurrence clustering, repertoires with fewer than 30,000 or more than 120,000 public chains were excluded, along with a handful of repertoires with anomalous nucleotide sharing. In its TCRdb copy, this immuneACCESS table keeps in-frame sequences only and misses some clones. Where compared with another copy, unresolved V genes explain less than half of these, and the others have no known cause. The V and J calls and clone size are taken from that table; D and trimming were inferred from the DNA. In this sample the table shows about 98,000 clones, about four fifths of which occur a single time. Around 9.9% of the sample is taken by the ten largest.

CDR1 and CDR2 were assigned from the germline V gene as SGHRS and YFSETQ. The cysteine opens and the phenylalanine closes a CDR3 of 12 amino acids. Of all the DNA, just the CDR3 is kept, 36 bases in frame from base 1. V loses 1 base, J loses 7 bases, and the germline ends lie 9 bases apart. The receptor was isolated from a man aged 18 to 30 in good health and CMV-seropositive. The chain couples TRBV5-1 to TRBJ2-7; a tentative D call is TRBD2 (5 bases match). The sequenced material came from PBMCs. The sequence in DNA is TGCGCCAGCAGCTTGACGGGGAGTGAGCAGTACTTC. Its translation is CASSLTGSEQYF.